These T cell receptor beta chains were read from a single sample in a study of blood T cell repertoires in COVID-19. The method was immunoSEQ multiplex PCR; TCRdb's version includes in-frame clones alone and lacks a portion of them. The top ten clones hold approximately 5.3% of a sample with about 330,000 clones, 70% to 90% of them seen once. Sequencing was carried out using PBMCs or T cells enriched from blood (not recorded which). Receptors originate from a woman aged 25 to 45 who had recovered from COVID-19. Each CDR3 is given with its conserved first and last residue. Each record gives: J gene, V gene, clone size, D gene, CDR3 DNA, CDR3 protein. The D gene is left open where the match is weak. Not every row has a clone size; where given, it reads once, few, many or a size class.

TRBJ2-1 | TRBV19 | - | TRBD1 | TGTGCCAGTAGTGACAGGGGATTGGGACAGGGGATCCGTAATGAGCAGTTCTTC | CASSDRGLGQGIRNEQFF
TRBJ2-7 | TRBV2 | - | - | TGTGCCAGCAGTCAACAGGGAATCTCCTACGAGCAGTACTTC | CASSQQGISYEQYF
TRBJ2-7 | TRBV5-4 | - | - | TGTGCCAGCAGCCGTCAGGGGGGTCCCTACGAGCAGTACTTC | CASSRQGGPYEQYF
TRBJ2-3 | TRBV23-1 | - | TRBD1 | TGCGCCAGCAGTCCCAACAGGACGGACAGGGAGGAGACAGATACGCAGTATTTT | CASSPNRTDREETDTQYF
TRBJ2-1 | TRBV2 | - | - | TGTGCCAGCAGTGAATTGGGACAACAGTTCTTC | CASSELGQQFF
TRBJ2-7 | TRBV19 | - | - | TGTGCCAGTAGTATAGGCGGGACAGAGCCATACGAGCAGTACTTC | CASSIGGTEPYEQYF
TRBJ2-1 | TRBV5-4 | few | - | TGTGCCAGCAGTACACAGGGTCCTCTCTCCTACAATGAGCAGTTCTTC | CASSTQGPLSYNEQFF
TRBJ1-1 | TRBV6-1 | - | TRBD1 | TGTGCCAGCAGTGAACAGGGGGCGCGGGGCACTGAAGCTTTCTTT | CASSEQGARGTEAFF
TRBJ1-2 | TRBV4-1 | few | TRBD1 | TGCGCCAGCAGCTCCGGACAGGGAAGGACCTTCTATGGCTACACCTTC | CASSSGQGRTFYGYTF
TRBJ2-7 | TRBV20-1 | - | TRBD2 | TGCAGTGCTAGTTTAGCGGGGCATTCCTACGAGCAGTACTTC | CSASLAGHSYEQYF
TRBJ1-6 | TRBV5-6 | - | TRBD1 | TGTGCCAGCAGCCCCTCGACAGGGTCAGGGAATTCACCCCTCCACTTT | CASSPSTGSGNSPLHF
TRBJ1-4 | TRBV7-8 | - | TRBD1 | TGTGCCAGCTTCCCGGACAGGGGGCGCCGAGACTCTAATGAAAAACTGTTTTTT | CASFPDRGRRDSNEKLFF
TRBJ1-2 | TRBV5-8 | - | - | TGTGCCAGCAGAGCAGGGTTGCGCTACACCTTC | CASRAGLRYTF
TRBJ2-7 | TRBV7-6 | - | - | TGTGCCAGCAGCTTAGAGGCCGGAGGGGAGCAGTACTTC | CASSLEAGGEQYF
TRBJ2-7 | TRBV24-1 | - | TRBD1 | TGTGCCACCAGTGATCCCGGACAGGGGGGATACGAGCAGTACTTC | CATSDPGQGGYEQYF
TRBJ1-3 | TRBV5-1 | - | TRBD1 | TGCGCCAGCAGCTTGCAAGGGGGCTCGACTGGAAACACCATATATTTT | CASSLQGGSTGNTIYF
TRBJ2-3 | TRBV18 | - | - | TGTGCCAGCTCACCAGGCAGAACAGATACGCAGTATTTT | CASSPGRTDTQYF
TRBJ1-1 | TRBV5-5 | - | - | TGTGCCAGCAGCGAAGCCTTTTGGACTGAAGCTTTCTTT | CASSEAFWTEAFF
TRBJ2-7 | TRBV9 | - | TRBD1 | TGTGCCAGCAGCCCAAGACAGGGCCCCTTAGAGCAGTACTTC | CASSPRQGPLEQYF
TRBJ1-1 | TRBV11-2 | - | - | TGTGCCAGCAGCATACCCGGACAGACCAACACTGAAGCTTTCTTT | CASSIPGQTNTEAFF
TRBJ1-4 | TRBV2 | once | TRBD1 | TGTGCCAGCAGCGACGACAGGGGGTTTAATGAAAAACTGTTTTTT | CASSDDRGFNEKLFF
TRBJ2-1 | TRBV7-9 | - | TRBD2 | TGTGCCAGCAGCTTAGCGGGGACTACCGAGCAGTTCTTC | CASSLAGTTEQFF
TRBJ1-1 | TRBV28 | - | TRBD1 | TGTGCCAGCAGTCTATGGGACAGACCAACGGCTTTCTTT | CASSLWDRPTAFF
TRBJ1-4 | TRBV2 | - | TRBD1 | TGTGCCAGCAGTGAGGAAAAAAGGTTCAGGGGGAATGAAAAACTGTTTTTT | CASSEEKRFRGNEKLFF